The 25 T cell receptor beta chains below all came from one sample that was sequenced in a study of T cells in women clearing cervical HPV infection. Sequencing used immunoSEQ multiplex PCR; TCRdb keeps in-frame clones, though not all of them. The sample holds about 36,000 clones. The sample taken for sequencing was blood buffy coat. The receptors were gathered from a woman aged 18 to 75 with a cervical HPV16 infection that either progressed to CIN3+ or cleared (not recorded which).

On this clone itself: The DNA ends 3 residues before the CDR3 does, and the rest of the CDR3 is filled in from the germline J gene. The V call is TRBV6-1, the J call TRBJ1-2; D gene uncertain. The CDR3 runs 14 residues. The germline V gene has CDR1 MNHNS and CDR2 SASEGT. Trimming stripped 4 bases from V and 4 bases from J, with 13 bases between. The CDR3 loop reads CASSGAQAGYGYTF. CDR3 DNA, as far as it was read: TGTGCCAGCAGTGGTGCGCAGGCCGGCTATGGC.

The part of the CDR3 DNA that was read is TGCGCCAGCAGCCCACAGGGGACGTGGAAGGTAGATACG. As protein: CASSPQGTWKVDT. The whole CDR3 region reads CASSPQGTWKVDTQYF. The chain couples TRBV5-1 to TRBJ2-3; 7 nucleotides align to TRBD1. The DNA ends 3 residues before the CDR3 does, and the rest of the CDR3 is filled in from the germline J gene. Germline-derived CDR1 and CDR2 are SGHRS and YFSETQ. The junction had 13 bases not matched to a gene; V was cut back by 4 bases and J by 5 bases. This CDR3 is built from 16 residues.

To note about this clone: The CDR3 is cut off 3 residues early in the read; its end comes from the germline J gene. The chain joins TRBV20-1 to TRBJ2-7; 11 bases line up with TRBD1. This CDR3 has 16 amino acids. CDR1 is DFQATT, CDR2 SNEGSKA, per germline (reference sequence). The ends lost 3 bases at V and 3 bases at J; junction bases unmatched: 10. The part of the CDR3 DNA that was read is TGCAGTGCTAGTGGCGCGCCCGGGACAGGGGGCTACGAG. It is translated as CSASGAPGTGGYE. The CDR3 in full is CSASGAPGTGGYEQYF.

In regard to this clone: The read ends 3 residues before the CDR3 terminus; that terminus is restored from the germline J gene. The chain joins TRBV7-9 to TRBJ2-3; possible D gene TRBD2, 5 bases. The CDR3 loop spans 14 amino acids. Germline lookup yields CDR1 SEHNR and CDR2 FQNEAQ (reference sequence). CDR3 sequence reads: CASSPPPSNGAQYF. Incomplete CDR3 DNA: TGTGCCAGCAGCCCTCCCCCTTCGAACGGGGCG.

Worth noting for this clone: Read coverage stops 3 residues before the CDR3 terminus; the germline J gene supplies the remainder. The V and J genes are TRBV5-1 and TRBJ2-5, with TRBD2 matching 13 bases. Per the germline V gene, CDR1 is SGHRS and CDR2 is YFSETQ. This CDR3 has 16 residues. Unmatched junction bases numbered 5, after V lost 0 bases and J lost 6 bases. CDR3 DNA, as far as it was read: TGCGCCAGCAGCTTGGGGGGACTAGCGGGGAAGAAGACC. Protein: CASSLGGLAGKKT. The entire CDR3 protein reads CASSLGGLAGKKTQYF. The full variable domain, rest sourced from reference TRBV5-1 and TRBJ2-5, is KAGVTQTPRYLIKTRGQQVTLSCSPISGHRSVSWYQQTPGQGLQFLFEYFSETQRNKGNFPGRFSGRQFSNSRSEMNVSTLELGDSALYLCASSLGGLAGKKTQYFGPGTRLLVL.

Note on this clone: Read coverage stops 3 residues before the CDR3 terminus; the germline J gene supplies the remainder. V usage is TRBV20-1 and J usage is TRBJ2-2, with TRBD1 as a possible D gene (6 bases). This CDR3 has 16 residues. Germline values: CDR1 DFQATT, CDR2 SNEGSKA (reference sequence). Between the trimmed V and J ends, which lost 6 bases and 6 bases, there was a span of 23 bases. CDR3 residues: CSASLEGQLRSGELFF. The CDR3 bases that were read are TGCAGTGCATCGCTTGAGGGACAACTCCGTTCCGGGGAG.

With respect to this clone: The read halts 3 residues ahead of the CDR3 end, with the missing end drawn from the germline J gene. V is TRBV12-3 or TRBV12-4 and J is TRBJ1-4; 8 bases line up with TRBD1. CDR3 length: 16 residues. CDR3 amino acids: CAVSGGIYSGANVLFF. The covered CDR3 bases are TGTGCCGTCTCAGGGGGCATCTACTCTGGGGCCAACGTA.

Of note for this clone: Sequencing ends 3 residues short of the CDR3 end; the germline J gene provides the rest. The chain combines TRBV18 with TRBJ1-2; 8 bases are shared with TRBD1. Trimming at V came to 3 bases and at J to 2 bases, leaving 5 bases not matched to a gene. CDR1 and CDR2 (germline): KGHSH, LQKENI. The CDR3 has 15 amino acids. The DNA read from the CDR3 is TGTGCCAGCTCACCGACAGGGGCGACCAACTATGGC. It is translated as CASSPTGATNYG. The full CDR3 sequence reads CASSPTGATNYGYTF.

In the case of this clone: Read sequence stops 3 residues before the CDR3 end, and the germline J gene provides the missing end. The chain has TRBV23-1 and TRBJ1-2; a possible D gene is TRBD1 (6 bases). TRBV23-1 is placed among ORFs of uncertain function. The CDR3 consists of 17 residues. The covered CDR3 bases are TGCGCCAGCAGTCCCCCTGGGGGCCTATCGCCCTCCCACGAC. Translated, it gives CASSPPGGLSPSHD. The entire CDR3 is CASSPPGGLSPSHDYTF.

A note on this clone: The CDR3 goes on 3 residues after the read ends, and that part is filled in from the germline J gene. The chain employs TRBV20-1 and TRBJ2-7, with a possible D match to TRBD2 (5 bases). The V end lost 3 bases, the J end lost 5 bases, and 17 bases lay between the germline ends. CDR1 and CDR2 (germline): DFQATT, SNEGSKA (reference sequence). The CDR3 consists of 14 residues. The CDR3 reads CSASGGVRVDEQYF. The sequenced CDR3 bases are TGCAGTGCTAGCGGAGGTGTTAGGGTTGACGAG.

With regard to this clone: Coverage ceases 3 residues before the CDR3 finishes, and the germline J gene fills in the end. The rearrangement joins TRBV28 to TRBJ2-7; maybe TRBD1 (6 bases). V was clipped by 7 bases and J by 4 bases, with 11 bases between them. Per germline, CDR1 MDHEN and CDR2 SYDVKM. The CDR3 consists of 12 residues. CDR3: CASTKTGYEQYF. Incomplete CDR3 DNA: TGTGCCAGCACGAAAACAGGGTACGAG.

Regarding this clone: The CDR3 end lies 3 residues beyond the end of the read and is filled in from the germline J gene. This rearrangement joins TRBV28 to TRBJ2-6; D gene uncertain. This CDR3 has 15 residues. V lost 6 bases to trimming and J lost 2 bases, with 11 bases between them. Germline CDR1 is MDHEN and CDR2 is SYDVKM. The CDR3 region is CASSPAQTGANVLTF. CDR3 DNA, as far as it was read: TGTGCCAGCAGCCCTGCCCAGACTGGGGCCAACGTC.

Here the CDR3 reads CSASPWTGPQETQYF. CDR3 DNA, as far as it was read: TGCAGCGCATCCCCGTGGACAGGGCCTCAAGAGACC. The chain employs TRBV29-1 and TRBJ2-5, with 8 bases lining up with TRBD1. The read comes to an end 3 residues before the CDR3 does, leaving the germline J gene to fill in the end. The CDR3 totals 15 residues. The germline gives CDR1 SQVTM, CDR2 ANQGSEA. After removal of 7 bases from V and 2 bases from J, the junction contained 12 bases not matched to a gene.

A note on this clone: The CDR3 end is not reached by the read, which stops 3 residues before it; the germline J gene fills it in. J is TRBJ2-3 and V is TRBV7-6, with D uncertain. This CDR3 has 17 residues. Germline assignment: CDR1 SGHVS and CDR2 FNYEAQ. The CDR3 sequence is CASSLEGSQNSNQPQYF. CDR3 bases read: TGTGCCAGCAGCTTAGAAGGCAGCCAGAATAGCAATCAGCCG. Complete variable domain (other parts from reference TRBV7-6 and TRBJ2-3): GAGVSQSPRYKVTKRGQDVALRCDPISGHVSLYWYRQALGQGPEFLTYFNYEAQQDKSGLPNDRFSAERPEGSISTLTIQRTEQRDSAMYRCASSLEGSQNSNQPQYFGPGTRLTVL.

Details on this clone: From the germline J gene comes the end of the CDR3, since the read stops 3 residues before it. The J gene is TRBJ1-3, the V gene TRBV19; weak D call: TRBD1 (6 bases). This CDR3 is built from 13 residues. The ends were cut back, 6 bases at V and 5 bases at J, with 11 bases in the middle. CDR1 is LNHDA, CDR2 SQIVND, per germline (reference sequence). Incomplete CDR3 DNA: TGTGCCAGTAGAACGGGGGGCAGAAACACC. It is translated as CASRTGGRNT. The entire CDR3 sequence reads CASRTGGRNTIYF.

Worth noting for this clone: A junction boundary mismatches the germline segment, possibly from a read error. The CDR3 spells CTSSTGTGRNSPLFF. The DNA read from the CDR3 is TGTACCAGTAGTACCGGAACAGGGAGGAATTCACCA. The chain has TRBV19 and TRBJ1-4; maybe TRBD1 (6 bases). The read stops 3 residues short of the end of the CDR3; the missing end is completed from the germline J gene. Looked up from germline, CDR1 is LNHDA and CDR2 is SQIVND (reference sequence). The CDR3 runs to 15 residues.

Notes on this clone: The observed sequence ends 3 residues before the CDR3 terminus, with the missing tail filled in from the germline J gene. This chain connects TRBV7-3 to TRBJ2-2, with 14 positions matching TRBD2. Germline V gene sequence: CDR1 SGHTA, CDR2 FQGTGA. The CDR3 consists of 19 residues. J was trimmed by 2 bases and V by 0 bases; bases with no gene match: 5. The covered CDR3 bases are TGTGCCAGCAGCTTAACACCGGGACTAGCGGGAGATAACACCGGGGAG. Translation gives CASSLTPGLAGDNTGE. From start to end, the CDR3 is CASSLTPGLAGDNTGELFF.

Comments on this clone: The CDR3 end lies 3 residues beyond the end of the read and is filled in from the germline J gene. V gene TRBV11-3 combines with J gene TRBJ2-3, with TRBD2 identical over 10 bases. In germline, CDR1 is SGHNT, CDR2 YENEEA. The CDR3 loop spans 14 amino acids. V gave up 5 bases and J gave up 5 bases; unmatched junction bases: 4. The CDR3 loop is CASSSGGARDTQYF. CDR3 DNA, as far as it was read: TGTGCCAGCAGCAGCGGGGGGGCAAGAGATACG.

On this clone itself: The CDR3 end is not reached by the read, which stops 3 residues before it; the germline J gene fills it in. The rearrangement links TRBV6-1 to TRBJ2-5; the match to TRBD1 covers 11 bases. Looked up from germline, CDR1 is MNHNS and CDR2 is SASEGT. This CDR3 comprises 15 residues. The V segment lost 3 bases and the J segment 5 bases; nucleotides outside the gene matches: 5. The chain's CDR3 is CASSDRDRGTETQYF. Incomplete CDR3 DNA: TGTGCCAGCAGTGATAGGGACAGGGGGACGGAGACC.

As for this clone: The CDR3 end lies 3 residues beyond the end of the read and is filled in from the germline J gene. The chain links TRBV7-6 to TRBJ2-1; 10 bases fit TRBD2. V lost 3 bases and J lost 7; bases outside the gene matches: 6. CDR3 length: 15 amino acids. Germline V gene sequence: CDR1 SGHVS, CDR2 FNYEAQ. The part of the CDR3 DNA that was read is TGTGCCAGCAGCTTCCCCGGGACTAGCGAGAATGAG. Residues: CASSFPGTSENE. The CDR3, in full, reads CASSFPGTSENEQFF.

Worth noting for this clone: Read sequence stops 3 residues before the CDR3 end, and the germline J gene provides the missing end. The chain combines TRBV10-3 with TRBJ1-4; D is unresolved. CDR3 length equals 13 residues. Germline V CDR1 and CDR2: ENHRY, SYGVKD. Trimming took 5 bases from V and 8 from J, leaving 12 bases between them. The CDR3 region is CAISRAAGEKLFF. CDR3 DNA (partial): TGTGCCATCAGTAGGGCCGCTGGGGAAAAA.

As to this clone: The read ends 3 residues early relative to the CDR3; the germline J gene fills the gap. The rearrangement joins TRBV5-1 to TRBJ2-7, with 7 bases fitting TRBD1. With V trimmed by 3 bases and J by 0 bases, 6 bases remained unmatched. The CDR3 totals 15 residues. The germline gives CDR1 SGHRS, CDR2 YFSETQ. The CDR3 DNA, read in part, is TGCGCCAGCAGCTGGACCGGGACAGCCTCCTACGAG. Protein: CASSWTGTASYE. The complete CDR3 protein is CASSWTGTASYEQYF.

Notes on this clone: With the read ending 3 residues before the CDR3 end, the germline J gene is used to fill in that end. Other nucleotide sequences from this sample produce the same CDR3. The genes are TRBV18 and TRBJ1-1; 8 bases align to TRBD1. Per germline, CDR1 KGHSH and CDR2 LQKENI. This CDR3 is 14 amino acids long. CDR3 bases read: TGTGCCAGCTCACCAAGACAGGGGTTGGAGACA. Residues: CASSPRQGLET. The full-length CDR3 reads as CASSPRQGLETAFF. Using reference TRBV18 and TRBJ1-1 for the parts outside the CDR3, the full variable domain is NAGVMQNPRHLVRRRGQEARLRCSPMKGHSHVYWYRQLPEEGLKFMVYLQKENIIDESGMPKERFSAEFPKEGPSILRIQQVVRGDSAAYFCASSPRQGLETAFFGQGTRLTVV.

Concerning this clone itself: Read sequence stops 3 residues before the CDR3 end, and the germline J gene provides the missing end. V gene TRBV28 combines with J gene TRBJ1-1, with D possibly TRBD1 on 5 matching bases. The CDR3 contains 15 residues. Deletions cut 6 bases from V and 1 base from J, with 15 bases between. Germline-derived CDR1 and CDR2 are MDHEN and SYDVKM. The CDR3 spells CASRKGRVPNTEAFF. Incomplete CDR3 DNA: TGTGCCAGCAGGAAGGGCAGGGTACCGAACACTGAA.

As regards this clone: The sequence runs out 3 residues before the end of the CDR3; the remainder is reconstructed from the germline J gene. The chain couples TRBV6-2 or TRBV6-3 to TRBJ2-3, with TRBD2 matching over 7 bases. This CDR3 is built from 15 residues. The junction had 8 bases not matched to a gene; V was cut back by 0 bases and J by 8 bases. Germline V gives CDR1 MNHEY, CDR2 SVGEGT. The covered CDR3 bases are TGTGCCAGCAGTTACTCGACTAGCAGCCCCTCTACG. It is translated as CASSYSTSSPST. The CDR3 in full is CASSYSTSSPSTQYF.